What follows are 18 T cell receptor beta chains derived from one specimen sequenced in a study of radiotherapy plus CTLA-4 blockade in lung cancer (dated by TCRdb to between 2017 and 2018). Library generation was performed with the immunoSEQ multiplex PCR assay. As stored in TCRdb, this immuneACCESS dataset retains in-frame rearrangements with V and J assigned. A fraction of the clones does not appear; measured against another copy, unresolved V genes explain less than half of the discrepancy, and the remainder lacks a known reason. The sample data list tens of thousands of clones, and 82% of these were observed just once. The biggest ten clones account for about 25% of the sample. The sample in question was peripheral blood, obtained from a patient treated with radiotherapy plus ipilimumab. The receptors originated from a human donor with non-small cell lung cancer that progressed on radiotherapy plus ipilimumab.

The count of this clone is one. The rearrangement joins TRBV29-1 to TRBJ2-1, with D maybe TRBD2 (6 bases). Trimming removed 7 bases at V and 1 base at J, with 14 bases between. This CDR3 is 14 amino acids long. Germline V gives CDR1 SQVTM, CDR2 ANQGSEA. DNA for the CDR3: TGCAGCGGGACTCCGGGAGCGTCCTACAATGAGCAGTTCTTC. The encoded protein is CSGTPGASYNEQFF.

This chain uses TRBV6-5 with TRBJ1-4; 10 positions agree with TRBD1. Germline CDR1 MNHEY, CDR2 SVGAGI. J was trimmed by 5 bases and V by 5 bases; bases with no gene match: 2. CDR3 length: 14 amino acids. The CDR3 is CASSRTGGNEKLFF. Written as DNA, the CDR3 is TGTGCCAGCAGTAGGACAGGGGGGAATGAAAAACTGTTTTTT.

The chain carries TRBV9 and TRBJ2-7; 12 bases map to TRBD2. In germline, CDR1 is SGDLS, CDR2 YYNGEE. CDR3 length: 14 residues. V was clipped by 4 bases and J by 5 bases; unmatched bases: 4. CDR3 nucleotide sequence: TGTGCCAGCAGCAAGACTAGCGGGAGAAACGAGCAGTACTTC. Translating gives CASSKTSGRNEQYF. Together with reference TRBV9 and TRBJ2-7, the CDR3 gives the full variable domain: DSGVTQTPKHLITATGQRVTLRCSPRSGDLSVYWYQQSLDQGLQFLIQYYNGEERAKGNILERFSAQQFPDLHSELNLSSLELGDSALYFCASSKTSGRNEQYFGPGTRLTVT.

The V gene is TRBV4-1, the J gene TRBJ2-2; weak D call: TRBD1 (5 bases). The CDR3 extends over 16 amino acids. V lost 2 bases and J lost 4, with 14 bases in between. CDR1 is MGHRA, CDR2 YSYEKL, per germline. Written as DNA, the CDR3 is TGCGCCAGCAGCCAACCTCAGGGCTCTGGCACCGGGGAGCTGTTTTTT. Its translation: CASSQPQGSGTGELFF.

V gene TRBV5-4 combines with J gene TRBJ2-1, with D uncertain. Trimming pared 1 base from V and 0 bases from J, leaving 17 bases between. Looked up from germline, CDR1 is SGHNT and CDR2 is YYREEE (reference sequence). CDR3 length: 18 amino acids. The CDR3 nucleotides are TGTGCCAGCAGCTTGTGGTACGACCCCCTGAGCTCCTACAATGAGCAGTTCTTC. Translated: CASSLWYDPLSSYNEQFF.

The CDR3 DNA reads TGCGCCAGCAGTCCCCGACTAGCGGGATACACAGATACGCAGTATTTT. Translating it yields CASSPRLAGYTDTQYF. V gene TRBV4-1 combines with J gene TRBJ2-3; 11 bases fit TRBD2. Looked up from germline, CDR1 is MGHRA and CDR2 is YSYEKL. V dropped 6 bases and J dropped 2; count of bases not matched to a gene: 7. CDR3 length: 16 amino acids.

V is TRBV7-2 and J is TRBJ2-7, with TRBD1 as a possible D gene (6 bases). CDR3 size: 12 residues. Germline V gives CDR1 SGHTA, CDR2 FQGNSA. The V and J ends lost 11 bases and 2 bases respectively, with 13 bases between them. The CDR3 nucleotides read TGTGCCGATAACAGGGCCGCCTACGAGCAGTACGTC. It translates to CADNRAAYEQYV.

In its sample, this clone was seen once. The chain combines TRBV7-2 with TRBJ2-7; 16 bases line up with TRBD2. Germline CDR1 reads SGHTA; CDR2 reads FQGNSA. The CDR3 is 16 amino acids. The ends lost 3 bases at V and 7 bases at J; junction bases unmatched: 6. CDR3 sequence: CASSLGTSGRVWEQYF. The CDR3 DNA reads TGTGCCAGCAGCTTGGGGACTAGCGGGAGGGTGTGGGAGCAGTACTTC. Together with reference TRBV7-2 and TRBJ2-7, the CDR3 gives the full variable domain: GAGVSQSPSNKVTEKGKDVELRCDPISGHTALYWYRQSLGQGLEFLIYFQGNSAPDKSGLPSDRFSAERTGGSVSTLTIQRTQQEDSAVYLCASSLGTSGRVWEQYFGPGTRLTVT.

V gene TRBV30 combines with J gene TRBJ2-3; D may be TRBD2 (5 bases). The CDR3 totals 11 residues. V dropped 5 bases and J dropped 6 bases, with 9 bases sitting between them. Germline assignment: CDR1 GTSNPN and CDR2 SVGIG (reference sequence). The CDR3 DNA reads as TGTGCCTGGTCCCTAGCTGATACGCAGTATTTT. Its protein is CAWSLADTQYF.

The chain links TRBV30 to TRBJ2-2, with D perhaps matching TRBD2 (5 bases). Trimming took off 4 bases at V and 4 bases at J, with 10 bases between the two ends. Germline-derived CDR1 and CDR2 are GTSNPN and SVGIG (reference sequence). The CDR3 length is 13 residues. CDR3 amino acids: CAWTKGGTGELFF. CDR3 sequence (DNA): TGTGCCTGGACGAAAGGAGGCACCGGGGAGCTGTTTTTT.

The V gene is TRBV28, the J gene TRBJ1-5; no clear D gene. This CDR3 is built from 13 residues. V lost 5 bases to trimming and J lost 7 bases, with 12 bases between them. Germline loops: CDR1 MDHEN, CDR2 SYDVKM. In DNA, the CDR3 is TGTGCCAGCAGTATGACACTCGACCAGCCCCAGCATTTT. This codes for CASSMTLDQPQHF.

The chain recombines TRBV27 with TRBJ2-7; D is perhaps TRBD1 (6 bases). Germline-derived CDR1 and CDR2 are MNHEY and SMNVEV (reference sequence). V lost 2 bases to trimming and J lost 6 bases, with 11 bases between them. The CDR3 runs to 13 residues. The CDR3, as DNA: TGTGCCAGCAGTTTAACACAGGGTGGCGAGCAGTACTTC. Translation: CASSLTQGGEQYF.

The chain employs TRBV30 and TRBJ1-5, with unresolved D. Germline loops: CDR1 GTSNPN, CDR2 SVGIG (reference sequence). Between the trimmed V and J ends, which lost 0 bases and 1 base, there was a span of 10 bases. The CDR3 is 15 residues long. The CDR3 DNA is TGTGCCTGGAGTGTAGGGAGATTAAGCAATCAGCCCCAGCATTTT. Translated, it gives CAWSVGRLSNQPQHF. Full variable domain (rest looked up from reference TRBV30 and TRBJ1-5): SQTIHQWPATLVQPVGSPLSLECTVEGTSNPNLYWYRQAAGRGLQLLFYSVGIGQISSEVPQNLSASRPQDRQFILSSKKLLLSDSGFYLCAWSVGRLSNQPQHFGDGTRLSIL.

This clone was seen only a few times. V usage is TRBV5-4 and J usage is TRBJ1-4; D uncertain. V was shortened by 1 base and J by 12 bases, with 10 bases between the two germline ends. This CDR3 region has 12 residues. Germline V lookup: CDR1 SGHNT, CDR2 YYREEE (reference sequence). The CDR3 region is CASSLYRGELFF. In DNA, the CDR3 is TGTGCCAGCAGCTTGTATCGTGGGGAACTGTTTTTT.

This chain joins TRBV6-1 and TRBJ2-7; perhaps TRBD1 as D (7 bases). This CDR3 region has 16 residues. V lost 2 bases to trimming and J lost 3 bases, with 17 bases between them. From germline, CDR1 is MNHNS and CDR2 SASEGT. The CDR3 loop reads CASSEHAGGGLYEQYF. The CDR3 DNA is TGTGCCAGCAGTGAACACGCAGGAGGGGGCCTCTACGAGCAGTACTTC.

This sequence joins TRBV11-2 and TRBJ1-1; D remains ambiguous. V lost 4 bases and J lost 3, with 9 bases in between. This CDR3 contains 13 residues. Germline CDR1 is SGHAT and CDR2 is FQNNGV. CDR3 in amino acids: CASSSNGYTEAFF. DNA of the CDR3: TGTGCCAGCAGCTCCAATGGGTACACTGAAGCTTTCTTT.

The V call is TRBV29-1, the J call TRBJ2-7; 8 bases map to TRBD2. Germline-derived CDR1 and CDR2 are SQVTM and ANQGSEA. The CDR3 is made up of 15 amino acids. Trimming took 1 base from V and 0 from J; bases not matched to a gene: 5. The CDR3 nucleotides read TGCAGCGTTGAAGGCGGGACTAGTAGCTCCTACGAGCAGTACTTC. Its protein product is CSVEGGTSSSYEQYF.

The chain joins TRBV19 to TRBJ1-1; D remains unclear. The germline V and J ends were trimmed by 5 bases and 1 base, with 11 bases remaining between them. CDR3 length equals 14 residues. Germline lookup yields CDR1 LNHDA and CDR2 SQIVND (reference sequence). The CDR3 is CASSLPTTNTEAFF. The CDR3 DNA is TGTGCCAGTAGTCTCCCGACTACGAACACTGAAGCTTTCTTT.